These 18 T cell receptor beta chains originate from one sample sequenced in a study of shared clonotypes between healthy human individuals. TCRdb's copy holds only in-frame clones and misses some; the assay was immunoSEQ multiplex PCR. This table has 900,000 to 1,200,000 clones, 75% to 80% appearing once. Sequencing was carried out using memory CD4+ T cells from PBMCs. Subset reported: CD45RA-negative fraction. The source is a young man in good health. Some clones in this sample may be carry-over from other donors' samples.

This clone was counted at least ten times. The rearrangement uses TRBV14 and TRBJ1-2, with D perhaps matching TRBD1 (6 bases). The CDR3 totals 17 residues. Germline V gives CDR1 SGHDN, CDR2 FVKESK. V shed 0 bases and J shed 3 bases, with 17 bases lying between them. This chain's CDR3 is CASSQDPQPYRDYGYTF. The CDR3 coding sequence is TGTGCCAGCAGCCAAGATCCCCAACCGTACAGGGACTATGGCTACACCTTC.

In regard to this clone: Other DNA sequences from this sample encode an identical CDR3 as well. The rearrangement links TRBV7-9 to TRBJ1-2; D is unresolved. CDR3 length: 13 residues. CDR1 is SEHNR, CDR2 FQNEAQ, per germline (reference sequence). V was cut by 2 bases and J by 3 bases, with 7 bases left in between. The CDR3 DNA is TGTGCCAGCAGCTTAAACCGCGACTATGGCTACACCTTC. Translation gives CASSLNRDYGYTF.

The chain employs TRBV6-1 and TRBJ2-3, with D perhaps TRBD1 or TRBD2 (6 bases each). The ends were cut back, 1 base at V and 4 bases at J, with 12 bases in the middle. CDR1 and CDR2 from the germline V gene are MNHNS and SASEGT. The CDR3 sequence is 15 residues long. The CDR3 here is CASSEGGALADTQYF. Here the CDR3 DNA reads TGTGCCAGCAGTGAAGGGGGGGCTCTGGCAGATACGCAGTATTTT.

The genes are TRBV7-2 and TRBJ2-3; TRBD1 matches 9 bases. Germline CDR1 reads SGHTA; CDR2 reads FQGNSA. The CDR3 has 14 residues. The ends lost 4 bases at V and 5 bases at J; junction bases unmatched: 4. CDR3 residues: CASSWGQGRDTQYF. The CDR3 coding sequence is TGTGCCAGCAGCTGGGGACAGGGAAGAGATACGCAGTATTTT.

V gene TRBV6-5 combines with J gene TRBJ2-7; TRBD1 aligns across 8 bases. The CDR3 contains 15 residues. Germline trimming cut 0 bases from V and 7 bases from J; bases unmatched to any gene: 8. Germline CDR1 is MNHEY and CDR2 is SVGAGI. The CDR3 nucleotides read TGTGCCAGCAGTTACTCGAGTTGGACAGGGAGAGAGCAGTACTTC. Residues: CASSYSSWTGREQYF.

The CDR3 DNA is TGTGCCAGCACTTGGGGGGGACATCGATCTCAAGAGACCCAGTACTTC. Translating gives CASTWGGHRSQETQYF. The chain uses TRBV6-6 and TRBJ2-5; a weak D match, TRBD2 (7 bases). This CDR3 spans 16 amino acids. V lost 7 bases, J lost 2 bases, and 20 bases lay in between. The V gene's germline CDR1 is MNHNY and CDR2 SVGAGI (reference sequence).

The V call is TRBV18, the J call TRBJ1-5; possibly TRBD1 for D (5 bases). V was pared by 6 bases and J by 8 bases, with 14 bases between. Germline CDR1 and CDR2: KGHSH and LQKENI. This CDR3 comprises 13 residues. CDR3 region: CASSPTGGEPQHF. The CDR3, as DNA: TGTGCCAGCTCCCCCACGGGGGGTGAGCCCCAGCATTTT.

This chain connects TRBV18 to TRBJ1-1, with D possibly being TRBD1 (6 bases). Germline lookup yields CDR1 KGHSH and CDR2 LQKENI. V gave up 5 bases and J gave up 5 bases, with 12 bases separating them. The CDR3 loop spans 13 amino acids. The chain's CDR3 is CASSGNRETEAFF. In DNA form, the CDR3 reads TGTGCCAGCTCAGGCAACAGGGAAACTGAAGCTTTCTTT. The full variable domain, with the rest looked up from reference TRBV18 and TRBJ1-1, is NAGVMQNPRHLVRRRGQEARLRCSPMKGHSHVYWYRQLPEEGLKFMVYLQKENIIDESGMPKERFSAEFPKEGPSILRIQQVVRGDSAAYFCASSGNRETEAFFGQGTRLTVV.

The chain employs TRBV4-1 and TRBJ1-2; 11 bases match TRBD1. The germline gives CDR1 MGHRA, CDR2 YSYEKL. The V gene end was trimmed by 1 base and the J gene end by 8 bases; junction bases not matched to a gene: 6. The CDR3 has 15 amino acids. The CDR3 reads CASSQVGQGARGYTF. CDR3 DNA sequence: TGCGCCAGCAGCCAAGTCGGACAGGGGGCACGAGGCTACACCTTC.

With regard to this clone: Other DNA sequences in this sample translate to the same CDR3. The rearrangement joins TRBV5-1 to TRBJ2-6; D unclear. The CDR3 has 15 residues. In germline, CDR1 is SGHRS, CDR2 YFSETQ. Trimming shortened V by 1 base and J by 0 bases, and 5 bases separated the two germline ends. The CDR3, as DNA: TGCGCCAGCAGCTTGATCCCCTCTGGGGCCAACGTCCTGACTTTC. Residues: CASSLIPSGANVLTF. The full variable domain, in which reference TRBV5-1 and TRBJ2-6 provide the parts outside the CDR3, is KAGVTQTPRYLIKTRGQQVTLSCSPISGHRSVSWYQQTPGQGLQFLFEYFSETQRNKGNFPGRFSGRQFSNSRSEMNVSTLELGDSALYLCASSLIPSGANVLTFGAGSRLTVL.

Regarding this clone: Distinct nucleotide sequences in the sample also encode this CDR3. The chain has TRBV29-1 and TRBJ2-7; D remains ambiguous. Germline V gene lookup returns CDR1 SQVTM and CDR2 ANQGSEA. V lost 2 bases, J lost 1 base, and 9 bases lay in between. The CDR3 contains 13 residues. CDR3: CSVESSSSYEQYF. The DNA for the CDR3 is TGCAGCGTTGAATCCTCCAGTTCCTACGAGCAGTACTTC.

A note on this clone: A read error may account for a junction end that differs from germline. This sequence joins TRBV30 and TRBJ2-1; TRBD1 agrees at 8 bases. CDR3 length equals 13 residues. Germline V gene sequence: CDR1 GTSNPN, CDR2 SVGIG (reference sequence). The CDR3 coding sequence is TGTGCCTGGAGTGACCCCCCCGGACAGGGTTGGGTCTTC. Translating gives CAWSDPPGQGWVF.

The rearrangement uses TRBV27 and TRBJ2-7; 10 bases agree with TRBD2. V gave up 5 bases and J gave up 0 bases; unmatched junction bases: 16. Germline CDR1 and CDR2: MNHEY and SMNVEV (reference sequence). CDR3 size: 19 residues. CDR3 sequence (DNA): TGTGCCAGCAGTCCAACCCTCTTAGGACTAGCGGATAGCTCCTACGAGCAGTACTTC. Translation gives CASSPTLLGLADSSYEQYF.

A remark on this clone: This likely stems from a read error, as it lies one base from a far larger clone. The V call is TRBV27, the J call TRBJ1-1; TRBD1 agrees at 8 bases. From germline, CDR1 is MNHEY and CDR2 SMNVEV (reference sequence). CDR3 length equals 15 residues. V dropped 0 bases and J dropped 6; count of bases not matched to a gene: 6. The CDR3 nucleotides read TGTGCCAGCAGTTTATCTGAGGACAGGGAGGCTGAAGCTTTCTTT. This sequence encodes CASSLSEDREAEAFF.

This clone was recorded only once. CDR3 nucleotides: TGTGCCACCGGGAGGGCAGTACCAGATACGCAGTATTTT. It is translated as CATGRAVPDTQYF. The gene calls are TRBV15 and TRBJ2-3, with 7 bases aligning to TRBD2. Unmatched junction bases numbered 6, after V lost 8 bases and J lost 4 bases. Looked up from germline, CDR1 is LNHNV and CDR2 is YYDKDF (reference sequence). The CDR3 is 13 residues long.

The sample holds one count of this clone. The chain couples TRBV6-1 to TRBJ2-7, with no clear D. This CDR3 is built from 14 residues. Germline V gene lookup returns CDR1 MNHNS and CDR2 SASEGT. V shed 4 bases and J shed 10 bases, with 20 bases lying between them. The CDR3 nucleotides read TGTGCCAGCAGTGGACCCTTTGGGCAGAGCGCACAGTACTTC. This sequence encodes CASSGPFGQSAQYF.

The chain recombines TRBV9 with TRBJ2-7; D remains ambiguous. Trimming left V 3 bases short and J 7 bases short, with 20 bases between. CDR1 and CDR2 (germline): SGDLS, YYNGEE. CDR3 length equals 15 residues. The CDR3 protein is CASSGTPVGFGEQYF. In nucleotides, the CDR3 is TGTGCCAGCAGCGGGACCCCCGTCGGGTTCGGAGAGCAGTACTTC.

The genes are TRBV5-1 and TRBJ2-1; 9 bases line up with TRBD1. J lost 3 bases, V lost 4 bases, and 8 bases had no gene match. The CDR3 runs to 16 residues. From germline, CDR1 is SGHRS and CDR2 YFSETQ. CDR3 sequence: CASSANSGQGYNEQFF. Here the CDR3 DNA reads TGCGCCAGCAGCGCTAATTCGGGACAGGGCTACAATGAGCAGTTCTTC.